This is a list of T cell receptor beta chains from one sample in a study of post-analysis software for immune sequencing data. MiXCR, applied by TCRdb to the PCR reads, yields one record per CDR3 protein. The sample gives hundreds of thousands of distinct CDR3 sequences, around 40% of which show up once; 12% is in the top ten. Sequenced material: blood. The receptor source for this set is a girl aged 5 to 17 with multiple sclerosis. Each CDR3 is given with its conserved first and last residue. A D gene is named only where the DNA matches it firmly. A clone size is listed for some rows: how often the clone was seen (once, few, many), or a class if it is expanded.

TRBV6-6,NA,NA,CASSYSGRTATNEKLFF
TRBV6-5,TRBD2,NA,CASSYGGRWGGEQFF
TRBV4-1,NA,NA,CASSQEHEQYF
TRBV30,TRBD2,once,CAWSGTSGSLYEQYF
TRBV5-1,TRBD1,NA,CASSGWTGVGYTF
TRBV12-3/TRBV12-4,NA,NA,CASSPGLQVEKLFF
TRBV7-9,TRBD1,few,CASSSGQGTEAFF
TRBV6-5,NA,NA,CASSSPGRTLSGANVLTF
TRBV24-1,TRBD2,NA,CATSDPTARTSGRLNEQFF
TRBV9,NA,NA,CASSVGSGVESPLHF
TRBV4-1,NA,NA,CASSRDRLHNEQYF
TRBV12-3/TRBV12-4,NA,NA,CASSETARNSPLHF
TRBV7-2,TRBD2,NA,CASSTRQAGYSYNEQFF
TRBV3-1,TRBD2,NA,CASSPLAGGPVEQFF
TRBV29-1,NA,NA,CSVGGVYEQYF